These 20 T cell receptor beta chains were sequenced from one sample in a study of post-analysis software for immune sequencing data. General study results and limits: Four or five TRBV segments, TRBV5-6, TRBV5-1 and TRBV20-1 among them, were found more frequent in patients than controls.

Unique molecular identifiers had been added to the TCR beta cDNA libraries. TCRdb fed the PCR reads into MiXCR, producing one record per CDR3 protein. The profile shows 400,000 to 500,000 distinct CDR3 sequences, about 40% of them singletons. Antigens for these TCRs are unknown. Sequences were obtained from blood. The receptor source for this set is a girl aged 2 to 9 with multiple sclerosis.

The J gene is TRBJ2-5, the V gene TRBV20-1, with 9 bases lining up with TRBD1. Trimming cost V 6 bases and J 1 base; bases outside gene matches: 3. CDR1 is DFQATT, CDR2 SNEGSKA, per germline (reference sequence). This CDR3 contains 13 residues. Here the CDR3 reads CSASTGGQETQYF. In nucleotides, the CDR3 is TGCAGTGCCTCGACAGGGGGCCAAGAGACCCAGTACTTC.

CDR3 amino acids: CSQGGDASTDTQYF. CDR3 DNA sequence: TGCAGTCAGGGTGGGGACGCTAGCACAGATACGCAGTATTTT. The gene calls are TRBV20-1 and TRBJ2-3; D tentatively fits TRBD1 or TRBD2 (5 bases each). CDR3 size: 14 residues. V was shortened by 8 bases and J by 0 bases, with 15 bases between the two germline ends. CDR1 is DFQATT and CDR2 is SNEGSKA in the germline V gene (reference sequence).

This clonotype has more than one count but fewer than ten. The chain has TRBV7-3 and TRBJ2-5; possible D gene TRBD1, 6 bases. Trimming took 4 bases from V and 3 from J, leaving 15 bases between them. The CDR3 contains 15 residues. The germline CDR1 and CDR2 sequences are SGHTA and FQGTGA. For the CDR3, the DNA is TGTGCCAGCAGCTCAATGCCGGGACAAAAAGAGACCCAGTACTTC. This sequence encodes CASSSMPGQKETQYF. The full variable domain, in which reference TRBV7-3 and TRBJ2-5 provide the parts outside the CDR3, is GAGVSQTPSNKVTEKGKYVELRCDPISGHTALYWYRQSLGQGPEFLIYFQGTGAADDSGLPNDRFFAVRPEGSVSTLKIQRTERGDSAVYLCASSSMPGQKETQYFGPGTRLLVL.

The V and J genes are TRBV24-1 and TRBJ1-2; 12 bases fit TRBD1. Germline assignment: CDR1 KGHDR and CDR2 SFDVKD. The CDR3 runs to 13 residues. Trimming removed 9 bases from V and 7 bases from J; junction bases left unmatched: 5. The CDR3 reads CATGTGGSGGYTF. Written as DNA, the CDR3 is TGTGCCACCGGGACAGGGGGCAGTGGTGGCTACACCTTC.

This clonotype has more than one count but fewer than ten. V usage is TRBV6-5 and J usage is TRBJ2-5; possibly TRBD1 or TRBD2 for D (5 bases each). Per the germline V gene, CDR1 is MNHEY and CDR2 is SVGAGI. The CDR3 contains 15 residues. The V end was cut by 0 bases, the J end by 2 bases, with 10 bases between. CDR3 sequence: CASSYSWDQQETQYF. The CDR3 DNA reads as TGTGCCAGCAGTTACTCGTGGGACCAGCAAGAGACCCAGTACTTC.

The chain combines TRBV7-2 with TRBJ2-7; D unclear. The ends were cut back, 5 bases at V and 5 bases at J, with 22 bases in the middle. The germline V gene has CDR1 SGHTA and CDR2 FQGNSA. This CDR3 comprises 16 residues. This CDR3 reads CASSSGKGVLSHEQYF. The DNA of the CDR3 is TGTGCCAGCAGCAGTGGAAAAGGCGTTCTTTCCCACGAGCAGTACTTC.

The chain employs TRBV13 and TRBJ2-1, with 11 bases lining up with TRBD2. Germline V CDR1 and CDR2: PRHDT, FYEKMQ (reference sequence). This CDR3 has 20 amino acids. Losses at the gene ends were 2 bases for V and 1 base for J; bases not matched to a gene: 13. CDR3 sequence: CASSLNPPHRLAGSYNEQFF. The CDR3 DNA reads TGTGCCAGCAGCTTAAACCCCCCACATCGACTAGCGGGGTCCTACAATGAGCAGTTCTTC.

This clonotype was seen more than once but under ten times. The chain recombines TRBV29-1 with TRBJ1-1, with D tentatively TRBD1 (6 bases). Germline CDR1 reads SQVTM; CDR2 reads ANQGSEA. The CDR3 is 15 amino acids. The V and J ends lost 4 bases and 0 bases respectively, with 15 bases between them. The CDR3 is CSVALLDSMNTEAFF. DNA of the CDR3: TGCAGCGTTGCCCTCTTGGACAGCATGAACACTGAAGCTTTCTTT.

This clonotype appeared once. The chain links TRBV28 to TRBJ2-1, with TRBD2 as a possible D gene (5 bases). Germline CDR1 is MDHEN and CDR2 is SYDVKM. The CDR3 spans 13 residues. The V end was cut by 3 bases, the J end by 11 bases, with 14 bases between. Here the CDR3 reads CASSFETTPKQFF. The CDR3 DNA follows: TGTGCCAGCAGTTTCGAGACTACACCAAAGCAGTTCTTC.

This clonotype appeared a single time. This chain joins TRBV5-1 and TRBJ1-4; D remains unclear. CDR3 length: 13 residues. The V gene lost 3 bases and the J gene lost 0 bases, with 3 bases spanning the gap. CDR1 is SGHRS, CDR2 YFSETQ, per germline. CDR3 protein: CASSSATNEKLFF. DNA of the CDR3: TGCGCCAGCAGCTCCGCAACTAATGAAAAACTGTTTTTT.

In this sample, this clonotype turned up a few times. The CDR3 DNA follows: TGTGCCAGCAGTTACTCCCTCAGAAGGGGACTCGACTATGGCTACACCTTC. It specifies CASSYSLRRGLDYGYTF. J is TRBJ1-2 and V is TRBV6-5, with a possible D match to TRBD1 (5 bases). The germline gives CDR1 MNHEY, CDR2 SVGAGI. The CDR3 has 17 amino acids. Trimming removed 0 bases at V and 3 bases at J, with 17 bases between.

The chain joins TRBV5-6 to TRBJ2-4, with TRBD1 as a possible D gene (5 bases). V lost 3 bases and J 1 base, leaving 17 bases between the germline ends. Germline values: CDR1 SGHDT, CDR2 YYEEEE. There are 17 residues in the CDR3. CDR3 DNA: TGTGCCAGCAGCTCAACAGGTATCAAGGGTGCCAAAAACATTCAGTACTTC. This sequence encodes CASSSTGIKGAKNIQYF.

This clonotype was picked up a small number of times. The junction shows a germline mismatch at one end, possibly a read error. This chain joins TRBV29-1 and TRBJ2-3, with TRBD1 as a possible D gene (5 bases). The V gene's germline CDR1 is SQVTM and CDR2 ANQGSEA. The CDR3 length is 18 residues. The CDR3 region has the DNA TGCCGCGTTGAAGGGGTGGTTTCTAACGCTCCGAGCACAGATACGCAGTATTTT. It codes for CRVEGVVSNAPSTDTQYF.

This rearrangement joins TRBV24-1 to TRBJ1-2, with D maybe TRBD1 (6 bases). The germline CDR1 and CDR2 sequences are KGHDR and SFDVKD. Trimming removed 2 bases from V and 7 bases from J, with 16 bases in between. The CDR3 extends over 15 amino acids. The CDR3 nucleotides read TGTGCCACCAGTGATTCACAGGGACATGTTGGTGGCTACACCTTC. Translating gives CATSDSQGHVGGYTF.

This clonotype was seen a few times. V usage is TRBV5-1 and J usage is TRBJ2-1; D is uncertain. Trimming removed 5 bases at V and 1 base at J, with 10 bases between. CDR1 is SGHRS and CDR2 is YFSETQ in the germline V gene. The length of the CDR3 is 14 residues. Here the CDR3 reads CASSSTPSYNEQFF. DNA of the CDR3: TGCGCCAGCAGTTCGACTCCTTCCTACAATGAGCAGTTCTTC.

This sequence joins TRBV11-2 and TRBJ1-6, with D perhaps TRBD1 (5 bases). V lost 3 bases and J lost 0, with 9 bases in between. CDR1 SGHAT and CDR2 FQNNGV come from the germline V gene. The CDR3 sequence is 16 residues long. The CDR3 DNA reads TGTGCCAGCAGCTTCCAGGGAAGCTCCTATAATTCACCCCTCCACTTT. It is translated as CASSFQGSSYNSPLHF.

In this sample, this clonotype turned up many times. The chain combines TRBV29-1 with TRBJ2-7; 7 nucleotides align to TRBD2. Trimming cost V 8 bases and J 2 bases; bases outside gene matches: 18. There are 16 residues in the CDR3. The germline V gene has CDR1 SQVTM and CDR2 ANQGSEA. The CDR3 spells CSSGGGDPGRAYEQYF. CDR3 DNA sequence: TGCAGCTCCGGTGGGGGGGACCCAGGACGAGCCTACGAGCAGTACTTC.

This clonotype was seen a handful of times. The chain combines TRBV3-1 with TRBJ1-2; TRBD1 matches at 7 bases. CDR1 LGHDT and CDR2 YNNKEL come from the germline V gene (reference sequence). J was trimmed by 5 bases and V by 3 bases; bases with no gene match: 3. This CDR3 region has 13 residues. The CDR3 bases are TGTGCCAGCAGCCAGACAGGGTCGTATGGCTACACCTTC. Protein: CASSQTGSYGYTF.

The rearrangement uses TRBV6-2 or TRBV6-3 and TRBJ2-3; D gene uncertain. Per germline, CDR1 MNHEY and CDR2 SVGEGT. The CDR3 runs 13 residues. V lost 7 bases and J lost 3, with 11 bases in between. CDR3 amino acids: CASTQVTTDTQYF. In DNA form, the CDR3 reads TGTGCCAGCACCCAGGTCACGACAGATACGCAGTATTTT.

This sequence joins TRBV9 and TRBJ1-2; unclear D gene. The CDR3 totals 13 residues. Germline lookup yields CDR1 SGDLS and CDR2 YYNGEE. V dropped 2 bases and J dropped 1 base, with 6 bases sitting between them. The chain's CDR3 is CASSVANNYGYTF. The DNA of the CDR3 is TGTGCCAGCAGCGTGGCTAATAACTATGGCTACACCTTC.